This T cell receptor beta chain is from a study of cytomegalovirus exposure and HLA in healthy donors. Background on the study: Earlier sequencing of about 200 million T cells yielded roughly 100 million unique TCR beta sequences. Study-wide points: Sequencing artifact likely explains a cluster of highly shared sequence variants.

It was with 60 Vbeta and 13 Jbeta primers that the PCR ran. The table came from immunoSEQ multiplex PCR; TCRdb's copy has only in-frame clones and leaves some out. The sample lists hundreds of thousands of clones, 65% to 80% occurring once. CDR1 is LGHNA, CDR2 YSLEER, per germline. The CDR3 is 16 residues long. The junction had 5 bases not matched to a gene; V was cut back by 2 bases and J by 2 bases. In regard to this clone: Its specificity is unknown.

Sequencing was carried out using PBMCs. This sequence originates from a man aged 35-49 years in good health and CMV-seronegative. The J gene is TRBJ2-1, the V gene TRBV4-3, with TRBD2 identical over 8 bases. CDR3 sequence: CASSQNPGLAYNEQFF. The CDR3 nucleotides read TGCGCCAGCAGCCAAAACCCGGGACTAGCCTACAATGAGCAGTTCTTC.